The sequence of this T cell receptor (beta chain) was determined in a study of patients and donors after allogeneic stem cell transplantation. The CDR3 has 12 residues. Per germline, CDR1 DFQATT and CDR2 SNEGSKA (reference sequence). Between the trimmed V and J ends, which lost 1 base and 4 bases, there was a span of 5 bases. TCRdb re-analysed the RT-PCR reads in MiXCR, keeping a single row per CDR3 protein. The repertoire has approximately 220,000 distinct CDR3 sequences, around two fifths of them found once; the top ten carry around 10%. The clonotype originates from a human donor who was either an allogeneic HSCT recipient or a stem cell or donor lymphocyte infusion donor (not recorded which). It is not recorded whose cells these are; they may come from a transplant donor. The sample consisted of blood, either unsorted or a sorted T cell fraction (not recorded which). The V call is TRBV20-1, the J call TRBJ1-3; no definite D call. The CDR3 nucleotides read TGCAGTGCTAGAGTAGACGGAAACACCATATATTTT. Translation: CSARVDGNTIYF.